Presented here are 25 T cell receptor beta chains from one specimen sequenced in a study of blood T cell repertoires in COVID-19. Sequencing used immunoSEQ multiplex PCR; TCRdb keeps in-frame clones, though not all of them. The sample holds about 160,000 clones, around 82% seen once. The specimen sequenced was peripheral blood. The receptors shown here come from a woman in her thirties or forties with COVID-19, enrolled during active disease.

This clone was picked up a small number of times. The chain carries TRBV9 and TRBJ1-1, with D tentatively TRBD1 (5 bases). Per germline, CDR1 SGDLS and CDR2 YYNGEE. V was shortened by 0 bases and J by 6 bases, with 12 bases between the two germline ends. The CDR3 covers 14 residues. The DNA of the CDR3 is TGTGCCAGCAGCGTAGTCGCGGGGCCGGCTGAAGCTTTCTTT. Its protein is CASSVVAGPAEAFF.

This clone was detected only once. V gene TRBV5-1 combines with J gene TRBJ2-2; 7 bases line up with TRBD1. V lost 4 bases, J lost 2 bases, and 5 bases stayed unmatched. This CDR3 is built from 15 residues. The germline V gene has CDR1 SGHRS and CDR2 YFSETQ. The CDR3 reads CASSAQGVNTGELFF. CDR3 coding DNA: TGCGCCAGCAGCGCCCAGGGGGTAAACACCGGGGAGCTGTTTTTT.

The genes are TRBV11-2 and TRBJ1-1; D is ambiguous. Germline V lookup: CDR1 SGHAT, CDR2 FQNNGV. The CDR3 totals 12 residues. Trimming took off 2 bases at V and 4 bases at J, with 5 bases between the two ends. CDR3 DNA sequence: TGTGCCAGCAGCTTACAGGTCACTGAAGCTTTCTTT. Translated: CASSLQVTEAFF. Complete variable domain (other parts from reference TRBV11-2 and TRBJ1-1): EAGVAQSPRYKIIEKRQSVAFWCNPISGHATLYWYQQILGQGPKLLIQFQNNGVVDDSQLPKDRFSAERLKGVDSTLKIQPAKLEDSAVYLCASSLQVTEAFFGQGTRLTVV.

The J gene is TRBJ2-6, the V gene TRBV6-2 or TRBV6-3; D call uncertain. V was pared by 6 bases and J by 0 bases, with 18 bases between. Looked up from germline, CDR1 is MNHEY and CDR2 is SVGEGT. The CDR3 is 18 residues long. Here the CDR3 reads CASSPKRPSFSGANVLTF. The CDR3 nucleotides read TGTGCCAGCAGCCCTAAGCGCCCATCTTTCTCTGGGGCCAACGTCCTGACTTTC.

CDR3 loop: CASSYSGGATEAFF. DNA of the CDR3: TGTGCCAGCAGTTACTCAGGGGGCGCCACTGAAGCTTTCTTT. The V call is TRBV6-5, the J call TRBJ1-1, with 7 bases matching TRBD1. V was pared by 0 bases and J by 4 bases, with 2 bases of the junction left unmatched. The CDR3 has 14 amino acids. CDR1 and CDR2 (germline): MNHEY, SVGAGI.

This clone appeared a single time. The V call is TRBV6-5, the J call TRBJ1-2; 9 bases align to TRBD1. CDR3 length: 12 residues. V lost 5 bases to trimming and J lost 10 bases; unmatched junction nucleotides: 5. Germline V gene data show CDR1 as MNHEY and CDR2 as SVGAGI. CDR3 sequence reads: CASSRQGGPYTF. The CDR3 DNA reads TGTGCCAGCAGTCGACAGGGGGGCCCCTACACCTTC.

The rearrangement uses TRBV2 and TRBJ1-1; D possibly corresponds to TRBD1 (6 bases). Looked up from germline, CDR1 is SNHLY and CDR2 is FYNNEI. The CDR3 loop spans 15 amino acids. V dropped 6 bases and J dropped 2 bases, with 16 bases sitting between them. CDR3 DNA: TGTGCCAGCAGGGTCGGGACACTCCTTAACACTGAAGCTTTCTTT. The encoded protein is CASRVGTLLNTEAFF.

The chain's CDR3 is CASSYGTGGCGYEQYV. The CDR3 DNA reads TGTGCCAGCAGTTATGGGACAGGGGGCTGTGGCTACGAGCAGTACGTC. The chain has TRBV27 and TRBJ2-7; 12 nucleotides align to TRBD1. J was trimmed by 3 bases and V by 4 bases; bases with no gene match: 7. Per the germline V gene, CDR1 is MNHEY and CDR2 is SMNVEV (reference sequence). The CDR3 is made up of 16 amino acids.

CDR3 protein: CASSQQLVGNTIYF. Written as DNA, the CDR3 is TGCGCCAGCAGCCAGCAACTTGTGGGAAACACCATATATTTT. The V and J genes are TRBV4-1 and TRBJ1-3; no clear D. With 3 bases removed from V and 4 bases from J, the gap between germline ends came to 10 bases. The germline V gene has CDR1 MGHRA and CDR2 YSYEKL. The CDR3 is 14 amino acids.

The rearrangement joins TRBV7-3 to TRBJ1-1, with TRBD1 matching over 7 bases. The V gene end was trimmed by 2 bases and the J gene end by 4 bases; junction bases not matched to a gene: 19. The germline V gene encodes CDR1 SGHTA and CDR2 FQGTGA. The length of the CDR3 is 19 residues. CDR3 in DNA: TGTGCCAGCAGCTTAGTGCCAGGGGGGCTGGGTGTGTCCGGCACTGAAGCTTTCTTT. It encodes CASSLVPGGLGVSGTEAFF.

There are a few counts of this clone. The chain recombines TRBV12-3 or TRBV12-4 with TRBJ1-5; D is uncertain. The CDR3 loop spans 13 amino acids. V was clipped by 0 bases and J by 8 bases, with 8 bases between them. CDR3 in DNA: TGTGCCAGCAGTTTAGCCCCCGGGAAGCCCCAGCATTTT. The encoded protein is CASSLAPGKPQHF.

This sequence joins TRBV5-1 and TRBJ1-3; 7 bases fit TRBD1. CDR3 length equals 13 residues. Germline V gene data show CDR1 as SGHRS and CDR2 as YFSETQ. Trimming took 4 bases from V and 10 from J; bases not matched to a gene: 8. CDR3 coding DNA: TGCGCCAGCAGCCCGGCCCGACAGGGAACCATATATTTT. As protein: CASSPARQGTIYF. The entire variable domain, with the rest obtained from reference TRBV5-1 and TRBJ1-3, is as follows: KAGVTQTPRYLIKTRGQQVTLSCSPISGHRSVSWYQQTPGQGLQFLFEYFSETQRNKGNFPGRFSGRQFSNSRSEMNVSTLELGDSALYLCASSPARQGTIYFGEGSWLTVV.

The CDR3 reads CASSETGLGGYTF. For the CDR3, the DNA is TGTGCCAGCAGCGAGACAGGGCTTGGGGGCTACACCTTC. The chain couples TRBV27 to TRBJ1-2; 7 nucleotides match TRBD1. The CDR3 extends over 13 amino acids. V shed 6 bases and J 8 bases; nucleotides not matched to a gene: 9. From germline, CDR1 is MNHEY and CDR2 SMNVEV (reference sequence).

The J gene is TRBJ2-7, the V gene TRBV18, with 9 bases aligning to TRBD1. CDR1 and CDR2 from the germline V gene are KGHSH and LQKENI. CDR3 length equals 14 residues. With 6 bases clipped from V and 3 bases from J, the junction kept 6 bases outside the gene matches. CDR3: CASSPGTGFYEQYV. Written as DNA, the CDR3 is TGTGCCAGCTCTCCCGGGACAGGGTTCTACGAGCAGTACGTC.

V usage is TRBV27 and J usage is TRBJ1-4; D is perhaps TRBD1 (6 bases). The CDR3 loop spans 14 amino acids. The germline V gene encodes CDR1 MNHEY and CDR2 SMNVEV (reference sequence). V lost 3 bases and J lost 5, with 10 bases in between. The CDR3 region is CASSFTGTNEKLFF. The CDR3 DNA reads as TGTGCCAGCAGTTTCACAGGGACCAATGAAAAACTGTTTTTT. Full variable domain (rest looked up from reference TRBV27 and TRBJ1-4): EAQVTQNPRYLITVTGKKLTVTCSQNMNHEYMSWYRQDPGLGLRQIYYSMNVEVTDKGDVPEGYKVSRKEKRNFPLILESPSPNQTSLYFCASSFTGTNEKLFFGSGTQLSVL.

The J gene is TRBJ2-7, the V gene TRBV5-1; tentative D call: TRBD1 (6 bases). The CDR3 is made up of 15 amino acids. The germline V gene has CDR1 SGHRS and CDR2 YFSETQ. Trimming removed 0 bases from V and 0 bases from J, with 10 bases in between. The CDR3: CASSLGTDDSYEQYV. CDR3 DNA: TGCGCCAGCAGCTTGGGGACAGATGACTCCTACGAGCAGTACGTC.

The chain carries TRBV5-1 and TRBJ1-6; D is perhaps TRBD1 (5 bases). Trimming left V 4 bases short and J 8 bases short, with 10 bases between. Per germline, CDR1 SGHRS and CDR2 YFSETQ. The CDR3 covers 13 residues. The CDR3 loop reads CASSPQTDSPLHF. CDR3 bases: TGCGCCAGCAGCCCGCAGACAGATTCACCCCTCCACTTT.

V and J are TRBV5-1 and TRBJ1-1, with a weak D call TRBD1 (6 bases). This CDR3 has 15 amino acids. Per germline, CDR1 SGHRS and CDR2 YFSETQ. V lost 1 base, J lost 1 base, and 11 bases lay in between. As DNA, the CDR3 is TGCGCCAGCAGCTTGCGGCCAGGGGCGAACACTGAAGCTTTCTTT. It specifies CASSLRPGANTEAFF.

The rearrangement links TRBV2 to TRBJ2-5, with TRBD2 matching 10 bases. Germline values: CDR1 SNHLY, CDR2 FYNNEI. The CDR3 has 16 amino acids. Trimming cost V 6 bases and J 5 bases; bases outside gene matches: 12. The CDR3, as DNA: TGTGCCAGCAGGCCTAGCGGGAGAGGGGGTCGGGAGACCCAGTACTTC. Amino acid sequence: CASRPSGRGGRETQYF.

The chain couples TRBV29-1 to TRBJ2-1; TRBD2 agrees at 7 bases. The CDR3 has 16 residues. V was pared by 6 bases and J by 4 bases, with 15 bases of the junction left unmatched. Germline lookup yields CDR1 SQVTM and CDR2 ANQGSEA. CDR3 in amino acids: CSVFSSQAGSYNEQFF. For the CDR3, the DNA is TGCAGCGTCTTCTCCTCTCAAGCGGGGTCTTACAATGAGCAGTTCTTC.

The gene calls are TRBV7-9 and TRBJ2-7; unclear D gene. The CDR3 consists of 11 residues. The germline V gene encodes CDR1 SEHNR and CDR2 FQNEAQ (reference sequence). The V and J ends lost 4 bases and 2 bases respectively, with 3 bases between them. The CDR3 sequence: CASSSAYEQYF. In DNA, the CDR3 is TGTGCCAGCAGCTCCGCCTACGAGCAGTACTTC.

V and J are TRBV28 and TRBJ2-2, with D possibly being TRBD2 (5 bases). Germline lookup yields CDR1 MDHEN and CDR2 SYDVKM. Trimming left V 9 bases short and J 0 bases short, with 14 bases between. The CDR3 is 15 residues long. The CDR3 spells CASNRGDANTGELFF. The CDR3 DNA reads as TGTGCCAGTAATCGGGGAGACGCGAACACCGGGGAGCTGTTTTTT.

The chain recombines TRBV27 with TRBJ1-1; D unresolved. CDR1 is MNHEY, CDR2 SMNVEV, per germline (reference sequence). The CDR3 length is 13 residues. The V end was cut by 5 bases, the J end by 3 bases, with 10 bases between. The CDR3 here is CASSNSQYTEAFF. In DNA, the CDR3 is TGTGCCAGCAGTAATTCCCAATACACTGAAGCTTTCTTT.

J is TRBJ2-1 and V is TRBV12-3 or TRBV12-4; TRBD2 agrees at 7 bases. This CDR3 is 11 amino acids long. V lost 5 bases to trimming and J lost 14 bases; unmatched junction nucleotides: 6. Here the CDR3 DNA reads TGTGCCAGCAGTAGCGGGACTCATGAGTTCTTC. Protein: CASSSGTHEFF.

The V and J genes are TRBV10-3 and TRBJ2-4; maybe TRBD1 (5 bases). The CDR3 length is 13 residues. V shed 10 bases and J shed 7 bases, with 17 bases lying between them. From germline, CDR1 is ENHRY and CDR2 SYGVKD. CDR3 protein: CATTAQGGNIQYF. The DNA for the CDR3 is TGTGCCACCACTGCCCAGGGTGGGAACATTCAGTACTTC.